Reported below is one T cell receptor beta chain. Its target is not known. Other DNA sequences in this specimen translate into the identical CDR3. These data belong to a study of cytomegalovirus exposure and HLA in healthy donors. Study at large: For the approximately 400 genotyped donors, approximately 83% fell within the Caucasian-associated ancestry cluster. Points from the study as a whole: HLA-A and HLA-B allele assignments for most subjects were reportedly predicted accurately using TCR beta sequences.

PCR was performed using 60 Vbeta and 13 Jbeta primers. In the source study's methods: In a later analysis, 75 million to 95 million unique TCR beta chains included roughly 11 million shared by two or more donors. Here immunoSEQ multiplex PCR was the method, and the copy in TCRdb shows in-frame clones only, minus some. From that table come the V and J calls and clone size; the DNA was used to work out D and trimming. In the table there are about 62,000 clones, about 81% of which are singletons. Between the trimmed V and J ends, which lost 6 bases and 1 base, there was a span of 12 bases. Germline assignment: CDR1 MNHEY and CDR2 SVGAGI. The CDR3 consists of 15 residues.

The sample comprised PBMCs. The V call is TRBV6-5, the J call TRBJ2-2, with D perhaps TRBD1 (5 bases). The source of this sequence is a woman aged 30 to 39 in good health and CMV-seronegative. CDR3 residues: CASRQGVVNTGELFF. CDR3 nucleotide sequence: TGTGCCAGCAGGCAGGGTGTAGTGAACACCGGGGAGCTGTTTTTT.